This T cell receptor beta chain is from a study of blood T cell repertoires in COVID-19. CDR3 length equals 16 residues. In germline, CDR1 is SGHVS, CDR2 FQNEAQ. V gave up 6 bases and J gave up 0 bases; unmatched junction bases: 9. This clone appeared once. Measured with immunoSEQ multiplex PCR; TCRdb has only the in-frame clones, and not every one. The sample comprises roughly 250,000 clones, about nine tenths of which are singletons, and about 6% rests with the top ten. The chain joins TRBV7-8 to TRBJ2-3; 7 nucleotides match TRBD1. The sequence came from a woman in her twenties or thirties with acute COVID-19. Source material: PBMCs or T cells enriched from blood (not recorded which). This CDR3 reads CASRADRFPSTDTQYF. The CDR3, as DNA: TGTGCCAGCAGGGCGGACAGGTTCCCCAGCACAGATACGCAGTATTTT. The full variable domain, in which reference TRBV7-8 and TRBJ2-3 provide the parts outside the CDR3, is GAGVSQSPRYKVAKRGQDVALRCDPISGHVSLFWYQQALGQGPEFLTYFQNEAQLDKSGLPSDRFFAERPEGSVSTLKIQRTQQEDSAVYLCASRADRFPSTDTQYFGPGTRLTVL.